The 10 T cell receptor beta chains given below trace back to one sample, sequenced in a study of TIL therapy for anti-PD-1-resistant metastatic lung cancer (dated by TCRdb to about 2021). Using bias-controlled multiplex PCR with the immunoSEQ v3 hsTCRB kit, the TCR beta CDR3 regions were amplified from genomic DNA. TCRdb re-hosts the immuneACCESS table, in-frame sequences only. Its copies lack some clones; in the studies checked, an unresolved V gene accounts for under half of them, and the cause for the rest is not known. The sample table contains 55,000 to 65,000 clones; only one count was recorded for under 75% of them. Clones ranked in the top ten supply 5.5% to 8.5% of the sample. The sample's time point label, in plain terms: pre-treatment sample, taken before nivolumab and TIL therapy. The specimen was blood, collected at baseline. These receptors came from a person between 25 and 79 years old with non-small cell lung cancer.

Regarding this clone: The DNA is left out, because the CDR3 cannot be placed on it with certainty; the CDR3 is given as TCRdb lists it. CDR3 protein: CASSFFGSNEKLFF. The chain links TRBV5-4 to TRBJ1-4; the D segment call TRBD1 is taken from the table without a DNA check. The length of the CDR3 is 14 amino acids, counting both ends. Germline V gene data show CDR1 as SGHNT and CDR2 as YYREEE (reference sequence).

This chain links TRBV14 with TRBJ2-3; no reliable D call. V was cut by 6 bases and J by 6 bases, with 10 bases left in between. The CDR3 length is 12 residues. The germline V gene has CDR1 SGHDN and CDR2 FVKESK. The CDR3 spells CASSSSADTQYF. The CDR3 DNA is TGTGCCAGCAGTTCCTCCGCGGATACGCAGTATTTT.

This clone was recorded a few times. This sequence joins TRBV18 and TRBJ2-2; D remains ambiguous. The CDR3 is made up of 15 amino acids. From germline, CDR1 is KGHSH and CDR2 LQKENI. Trimming shortened V by 3 bases and J by 12 bases, and 20 bases separated the two germline ends. CDR3 in DNA: TGTGCCAGCTCACCGTTTTCCGGCCCCGCGTCGCAGCTGTTTTTT. Its translation is CASSPFSGPASQLFF.

V and J are TRBV5-1 and TRBJ2-1; 7 bases align to TRBD2. The CDR3 is made up of 14 amino acids. Germline-derived CDR1 and CDR2 are SGHRS and YFSETQ. The trim removed 1 base at V and 5 bases at J, leaving 3 bases unmatched. The CDR3 here is CASSLFSGDNEQFF. DNA of the CDR3: TGCGCCAGCAGCTTGTTCAGCGGGGACAATGAGCAGTTCTTC.

In this sample, this clone turned up a few times. This chain uses TRBV18 with TRBJ1-1; D call uncertain. The V end was cut by 3 bases, the J end by 0 bases, with 11 bases between. Germline-derived CDR1 and CDR2 are KGHSH and LQKENI. CDR3 length: 15 residues. The CDR3: CASSPTGGMNTEAFF. For the CDR3, the DNA is TGTGCCAGCTCACCGACTGGAGGTATGAACACTGAAGCTTTCTTT. The whole variable domain, remainder taken from reference TRBV18 and TRBJ1-1, is NAGVMQNPRHLVRRRGQEARLRCSPMKGHSHVYWYRQLPEEGLKFMVYLQKENIIDESGMPKERFSAEFPKEGPSILRIQQVVRGDSAAYFCASSPTGGMNTEAFFGQGTRLTVV.

The chain is built from TRBV5-1 and TRBJ2-2; D is unresolved. This CDR3 region has 14 residues. The V end lost 0 bases, the J end lost 6 bases, and 9 bases lay between the germline ends. The germline CDR1 and CDR2 sequences are SGHRS and YFSETQ. The CDR3 nucleotides read TGCGCCAGCAGCTTGGTGCCCCAGCCCGGGGAGCTGTTTTTT. It encodes CASSLVPQPGELFF.

The chain couples TRBV6-6 to TRBJ1-5; 8 nucleotides align to TRBD1. The CDR3 totals 15 residues. V lost 5 bases to trimming and J lost 4 bases; unmatched junction nucleotides: 7. CDR1 and CDR2 (germline): MNHNY, SVGAGI (reference sequence). CDR3 residues: CASSNRGKQNQPQHF. Written as DNA, the CDR3 is TGTGCCAGCAGTAACAGGGGGAAGCAGAATCAGCCCCAGCATTTT.

This clone has just one count. The genes are TRBV11-3 and TRBJ2-7; D perhaps matches TRBD2 (6 bases). Germline V CDR1 and CDR2: SGHNT, YENEEA. V lost 3 bases, J lost 1 base, and 7 bases lay in between. This CDR3 has 13 amino acids. Here the CDR3 reads CASSFAGSYEQYF. The CDR3 DNA sequence: TGTGCCAGCAGCTTTGCGGGGTCCTACGAGCAGTACTTC.

The V call is TRBV5-1, the J call TRBJ1-3; no clear D. The CDR3 runs to 14 residues. V was trimmed by 0 bases and J by 4 bases, leaving 8 bases between them. CDR1 is SGHRS and CDR2 is YFSETQ in the germline V gene. The CDR3 DNA follows: TGCGCCAGCAGCTTGGGGCCCGCGGGAAACACCATATATTTT. Amino acids: CASSLGPAGNTIYF.

The CDR3: CASSLERAGEKLFF. The CDR3 bases are TGTGCCAGCAGCTTAGAGAGGGCTGGTGAAAAACTGTTTTTT. The genes are TRBV7-2 and TRBJ1-4; no clear D. Trimming shortened V by 1 base and J by 7 bases, and 10 bases separated the two germline ends. The CDR3 runs to 14 residues. Per germline, CDR1 SGHTA and CDR2 FQGNSA.